The clone carrying this T cell receptor (beta chain) was detected a few times. The data stem from a study of blood T cell repertoires in COVID-19. Study at large: Researchers got acute and convalescent COVID-19 samples from the United States, Italy and Spain. PBMCs, B-cell-depleted T cells, or T cells were the source of the cDNA or gDNA that made up the material.

As originally analysed: From reference gene primer amplification, estimates of nucleated cell counts were derived. Some clones are missing from TCRdb's copy, which holds only in-frame ones; the method was immunoSEQ multiplex PCR. Clonal size and the V and J genes are those of that table, whereas D and trimming came from the DNA. The table includes some 160,000 clones, roughly 79% detected once. There are 16 residues in the CDR3. After removal of 3 bases from V and 4 bases from J, the junction contained 6 bases not matched to a gene. CDR1 and CDR2 (germline): WNHNN, SYGVQD (reference sequence). The specimen sequenced was peripheral blood. The chain is built from TRBV10-1 and TRBJ2-3; 11 nucleotides align to TRBD2. This receptor was taken from a man aged 45-65 years with active or convalescent COVID-19. CDR3 in amino acids: CASSELAGVDADTQYF. The CDR3 DNA follows: TGCGCCAGCAGTGAACTAGCGGGAGTAGACGCAGATACGCAGTATTTT.